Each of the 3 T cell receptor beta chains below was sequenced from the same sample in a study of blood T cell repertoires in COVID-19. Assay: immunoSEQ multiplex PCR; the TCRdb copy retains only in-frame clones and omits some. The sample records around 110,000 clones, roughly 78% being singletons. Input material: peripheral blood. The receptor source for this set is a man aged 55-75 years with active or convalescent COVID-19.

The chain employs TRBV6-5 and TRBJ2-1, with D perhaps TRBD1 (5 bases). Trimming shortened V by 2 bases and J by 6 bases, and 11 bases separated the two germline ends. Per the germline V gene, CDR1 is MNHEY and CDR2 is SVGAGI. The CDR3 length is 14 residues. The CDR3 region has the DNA TGTGCCAGCAGTTACGGGGCGGACCCCAATGAGCAGTTCTTC. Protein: CASSYGADPNEQFF.

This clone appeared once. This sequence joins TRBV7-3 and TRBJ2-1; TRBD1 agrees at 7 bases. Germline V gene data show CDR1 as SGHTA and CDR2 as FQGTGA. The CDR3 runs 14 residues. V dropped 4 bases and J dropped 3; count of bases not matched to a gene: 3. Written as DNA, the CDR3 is TGTGCCAGCAGCTCCGGGACAGACTACAATGAGCAGTTCTTC. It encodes CASSSGTDYNEQFF.

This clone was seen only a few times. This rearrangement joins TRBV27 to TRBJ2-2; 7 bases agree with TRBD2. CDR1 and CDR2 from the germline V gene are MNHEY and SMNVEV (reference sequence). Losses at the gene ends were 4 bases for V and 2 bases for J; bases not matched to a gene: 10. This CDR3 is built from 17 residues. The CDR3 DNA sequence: TGTGCCAGCAGTTCCCCAGGACTAGTTGGCAACACCGGGGAGCTGTTTTTT. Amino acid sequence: CASSSPGLVGNTGELFF.